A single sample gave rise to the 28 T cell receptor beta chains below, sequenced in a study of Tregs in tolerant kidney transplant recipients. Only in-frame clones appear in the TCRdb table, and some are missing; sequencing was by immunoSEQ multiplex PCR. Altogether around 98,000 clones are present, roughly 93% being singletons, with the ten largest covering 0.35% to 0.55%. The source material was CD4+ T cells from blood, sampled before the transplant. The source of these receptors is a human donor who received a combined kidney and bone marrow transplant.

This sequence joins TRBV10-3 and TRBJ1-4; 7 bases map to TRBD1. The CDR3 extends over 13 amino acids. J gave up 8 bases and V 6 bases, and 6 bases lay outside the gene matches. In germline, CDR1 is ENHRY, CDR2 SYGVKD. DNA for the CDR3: TGTGCCATCAGATCCGGGACAGAAGAAAAACTGTTTTTT. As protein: CAIRSGTEEKLFF.

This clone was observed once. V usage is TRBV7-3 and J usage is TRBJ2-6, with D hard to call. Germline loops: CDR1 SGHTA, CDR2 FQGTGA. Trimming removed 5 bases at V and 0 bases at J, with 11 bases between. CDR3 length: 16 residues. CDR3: CASSLELSSGANVLTF. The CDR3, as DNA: TGTGCCAGCAGCCTAGAATTAAGCTCTGGGGCCAACGTCCTGACTTTC. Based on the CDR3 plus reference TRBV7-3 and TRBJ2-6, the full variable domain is GAGVSQTPSNKVTEKGKYVELRCDPISGHTALYWYRQSLGQGPEFLIYFQGTGAADDSGLPNDRFFAVRPEGSVSTLKIQRTERGDSAVYLCASSLELSSGANVLTFGAGSRLTVL.

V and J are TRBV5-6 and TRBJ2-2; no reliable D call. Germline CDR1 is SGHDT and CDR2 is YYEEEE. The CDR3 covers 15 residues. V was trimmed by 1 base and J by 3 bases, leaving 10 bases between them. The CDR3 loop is CASSLPHTYTGELFF. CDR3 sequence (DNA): TGTGCCAGCAGCTTGCCGCACACCTACACCGGGGAGCTGTTTTTT.

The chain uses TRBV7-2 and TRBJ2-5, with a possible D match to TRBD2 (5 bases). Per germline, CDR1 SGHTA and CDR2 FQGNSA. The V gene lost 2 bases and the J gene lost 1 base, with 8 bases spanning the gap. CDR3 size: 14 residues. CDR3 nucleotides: TGTGCCAGCAGCTTACGCGGGCCCCAAGAGACCCAGTACTTC. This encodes CASSLRGPQETQYF.

The CDR3 protein is CASSQDSSIHRAYEQYF. CDR3 in DNA: TGTGCCAGCAGCCAAGATTCAAGCATCCATAGAGCCTACGAGCAGTACTTC. This rearrangement joins TRBV14 to TRBJ2-7; D ambiguous. The CDR3 length is 17 residues. Germline V gene data show CDR1 as SGHDN and CDR2 as FVKESK. Between the trimmed V and J ends, which lost 0 bases and 2 bases, there was a span of 17 bases.

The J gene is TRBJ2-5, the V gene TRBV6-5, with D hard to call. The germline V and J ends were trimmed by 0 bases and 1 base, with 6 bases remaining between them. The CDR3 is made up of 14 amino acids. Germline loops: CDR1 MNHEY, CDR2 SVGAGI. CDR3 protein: CASSYSGIQETQYF. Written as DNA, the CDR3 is TGTGCCAGCAGTTACTCGGGCATCCAAGAGACCCAGTACTTC.

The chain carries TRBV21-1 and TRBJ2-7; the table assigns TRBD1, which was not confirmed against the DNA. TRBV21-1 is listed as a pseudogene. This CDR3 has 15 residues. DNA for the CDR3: TGTGCCAGCAGCAAAGTTCGGAACAGGGTTCCCGAGCAGTACTTC. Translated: CASSKVRNRVPEQYF.

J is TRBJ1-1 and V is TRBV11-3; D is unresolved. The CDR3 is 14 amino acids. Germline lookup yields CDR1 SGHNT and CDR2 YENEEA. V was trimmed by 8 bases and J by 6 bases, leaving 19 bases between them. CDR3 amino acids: CASGFRVPSSEAFF. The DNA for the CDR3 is TGTGCCAGCGGGTTCCGGGTACCCTCCTCTGAAGCTTTCTTT.

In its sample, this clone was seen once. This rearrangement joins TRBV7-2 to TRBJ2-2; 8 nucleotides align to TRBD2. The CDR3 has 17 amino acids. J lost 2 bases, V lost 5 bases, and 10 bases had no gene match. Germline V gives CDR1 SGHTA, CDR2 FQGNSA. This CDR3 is CASSTLLAGSNTGELFF. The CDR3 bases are TGTGCCAGCAGCACCTTATTAGCGGGGAGCAACACCGGGGAGCTGTTTTTT.

In nucleotides, the CDR3 is TGTGCCAGCAGCTTGGGCGGGCTAGCGGGGGCGACCCAGTACTTC. It specifies CASSLGGLAGATQYF. J is TRBJ2-5 and V is TRBV5-4; 10 nucleotides match TRBD2. V was clipped by 0 bases and J by 7 bases; unmatched bases: 6. From germline, CDR1 is SGHNT and CDR2 YYREEE (reference sequence). The CDR3 loop spans 15 amino acids.

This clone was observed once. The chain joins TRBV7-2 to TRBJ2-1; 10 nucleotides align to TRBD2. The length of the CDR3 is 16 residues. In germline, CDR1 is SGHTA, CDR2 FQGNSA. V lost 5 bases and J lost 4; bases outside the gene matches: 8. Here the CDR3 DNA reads TGTGCCAGCAGCCCCCAAGCGGGGGGGACGTACAATGAGCAGTTCTTC. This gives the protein CASSPQAGGTYNEQFF.

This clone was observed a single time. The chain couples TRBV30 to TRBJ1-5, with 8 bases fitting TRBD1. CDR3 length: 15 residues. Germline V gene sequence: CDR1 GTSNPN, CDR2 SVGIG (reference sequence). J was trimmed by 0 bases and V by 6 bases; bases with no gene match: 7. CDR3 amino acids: CACDRGFVSNQPQHF. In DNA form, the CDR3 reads TGTGCCTGTGACAGGGGCTTTGTTAGCAATCAGCCCCAGCATTTT.

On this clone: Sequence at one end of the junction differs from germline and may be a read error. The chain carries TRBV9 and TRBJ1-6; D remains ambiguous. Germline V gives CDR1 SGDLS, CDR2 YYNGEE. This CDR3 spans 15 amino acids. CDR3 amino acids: CASSVVDSANSPLHF. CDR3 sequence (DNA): TGTGCCAGCAGCGTAGTCGATTCTGCTAATTCCCCCCTCCACTTT.

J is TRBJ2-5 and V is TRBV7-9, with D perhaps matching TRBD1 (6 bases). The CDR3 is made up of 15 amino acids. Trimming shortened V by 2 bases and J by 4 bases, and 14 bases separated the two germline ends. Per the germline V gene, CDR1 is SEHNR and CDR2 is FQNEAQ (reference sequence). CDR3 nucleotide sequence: TGTGCCAGCAGCTTACTGGGGGCTATGATAGAGACCCAGTACTTC. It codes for CASSLLGAMIETQYF.

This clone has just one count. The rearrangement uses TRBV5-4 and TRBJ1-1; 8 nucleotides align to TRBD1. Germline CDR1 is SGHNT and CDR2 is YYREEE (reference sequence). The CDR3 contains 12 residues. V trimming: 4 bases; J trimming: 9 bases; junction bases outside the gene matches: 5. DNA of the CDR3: TGTGCCAGCAGCCTCAGGGGGCGGCAAGCTTTCTTT. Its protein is CASSLRGRQAFF.

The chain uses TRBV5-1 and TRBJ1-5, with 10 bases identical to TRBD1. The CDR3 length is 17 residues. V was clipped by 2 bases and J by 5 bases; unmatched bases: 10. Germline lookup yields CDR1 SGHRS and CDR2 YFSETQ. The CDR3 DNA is TGCGCCAGCAGCTTCCGGGACAGGGGTGTGGCGGATCAGCCCCAGCATTTT. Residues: CASSFRDRGVADQPQHF. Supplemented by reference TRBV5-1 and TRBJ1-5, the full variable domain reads KAGVTQTPRYLIKTRGQQVTLSCSPISGHRSVSWYQQTPGQGLQFLFEYFSETQRNKGNFPGRFSGRQFSNSRSEMNVSTLELGDSALYLCASSFRDRGVADQPQHFGDGTRLSIL.

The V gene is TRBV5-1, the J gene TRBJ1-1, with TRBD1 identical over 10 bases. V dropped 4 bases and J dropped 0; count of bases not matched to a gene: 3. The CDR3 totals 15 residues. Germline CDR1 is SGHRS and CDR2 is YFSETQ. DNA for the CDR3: TGCGCCAGCAGCCGGACAGGGGGGATGAACACTGAAGCTTTCTTT. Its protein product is CASSRTGGMNTEAFF.

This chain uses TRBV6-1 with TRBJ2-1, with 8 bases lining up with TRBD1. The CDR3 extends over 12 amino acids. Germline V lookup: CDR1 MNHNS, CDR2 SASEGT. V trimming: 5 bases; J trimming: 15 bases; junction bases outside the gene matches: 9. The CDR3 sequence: CASSTRTGRLFF. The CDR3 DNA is TGTGCCAGCAGTACACGGACAGGGCGTCTGTTCTTC.

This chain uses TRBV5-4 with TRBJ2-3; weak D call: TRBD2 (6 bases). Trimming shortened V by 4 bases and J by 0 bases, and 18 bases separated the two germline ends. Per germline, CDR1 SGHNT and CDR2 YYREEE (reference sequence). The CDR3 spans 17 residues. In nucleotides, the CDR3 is TGTGCCAGCAGCCTTACTCCGTCGCGGGGAAGCACAGATACGCAGTATTTT. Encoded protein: CASSLTPSRGSTDTQYF. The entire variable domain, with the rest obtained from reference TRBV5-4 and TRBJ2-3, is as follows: ETGVTQSPTHLIKTRGQQVTLRCSSQSGHNTVSWYQQALGQGPQFIFQYYREEENGRGNFPPRFSGLQFPNYSSELNVNALELDDSALYLCASSLTPSRGSTDTQYFGPGTRLTVL.

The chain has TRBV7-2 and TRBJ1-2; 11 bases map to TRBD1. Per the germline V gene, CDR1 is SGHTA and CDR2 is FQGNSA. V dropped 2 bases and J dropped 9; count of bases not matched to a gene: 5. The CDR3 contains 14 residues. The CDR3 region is CASSLLGQGDSYTF. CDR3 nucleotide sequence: TGTGCCAGCAGCTTATTGGGACAGGGGGATAGCTACACCTTC.

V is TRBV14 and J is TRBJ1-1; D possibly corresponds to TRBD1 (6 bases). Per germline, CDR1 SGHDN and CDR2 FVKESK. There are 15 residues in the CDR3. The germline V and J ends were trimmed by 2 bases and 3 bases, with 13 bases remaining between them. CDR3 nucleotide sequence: TGTGCCAGCAGCCAATGGCCAGGGGCCGACACTGAAGCTTTCTTT. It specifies CASSQWPGADTEAFF.

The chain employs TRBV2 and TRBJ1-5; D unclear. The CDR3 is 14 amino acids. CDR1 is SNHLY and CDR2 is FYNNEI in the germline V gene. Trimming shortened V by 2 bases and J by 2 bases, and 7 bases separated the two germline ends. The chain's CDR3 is CASSERQGNQPQHF. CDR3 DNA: TGTGCCAGCAGTGAAAGGCAGGGCAATCAGCCCCAGCATTTT.

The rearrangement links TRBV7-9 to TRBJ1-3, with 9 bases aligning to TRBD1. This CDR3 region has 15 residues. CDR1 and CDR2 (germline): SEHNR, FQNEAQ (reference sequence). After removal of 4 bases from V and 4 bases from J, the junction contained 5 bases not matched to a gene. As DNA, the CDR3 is TGTGCCAGCAGCTGGGACAGGGTCAGAGGAAACACCATATATTTT. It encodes CASSWDRVRGNTIYF.

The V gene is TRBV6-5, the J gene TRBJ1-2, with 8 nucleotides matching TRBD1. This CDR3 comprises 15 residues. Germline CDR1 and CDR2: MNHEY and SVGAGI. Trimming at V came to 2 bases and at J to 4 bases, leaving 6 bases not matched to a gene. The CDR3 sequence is CASSYRTGMGYGYTF. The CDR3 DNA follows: TGTGCCAGCAGTTACAGGACAGGGATGGGCTATGGCTACACCTTC.

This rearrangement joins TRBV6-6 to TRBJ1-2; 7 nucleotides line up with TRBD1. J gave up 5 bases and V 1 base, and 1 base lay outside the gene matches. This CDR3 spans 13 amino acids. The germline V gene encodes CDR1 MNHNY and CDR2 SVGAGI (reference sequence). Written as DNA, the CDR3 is TGTGCCAGCAGTTACTGGGACAGTTATGGCTACACCTTC. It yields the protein CASSYWDSYGYTF.

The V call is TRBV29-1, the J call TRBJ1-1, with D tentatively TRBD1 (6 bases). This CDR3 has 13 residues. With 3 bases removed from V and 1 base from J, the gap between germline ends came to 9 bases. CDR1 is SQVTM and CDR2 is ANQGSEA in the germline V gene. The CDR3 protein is CSVDRGGNTEAFF. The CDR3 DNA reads TGCAGCGTTGACAGGGGTGGGAACACTGAAGCTTTCTTT.

Here the CDR3 DNA reads TGTGCCAGTAGTAGCCAGGGTAGGAGCTATGGCTACACCTTC. Translating it yields CASSSQGRSYGYTF. The chain has TRBV19 and TRBJ1-2; D possibly corresponds to TRBD1 (5 bases). This CDR3 contains 14 residues. Germline CDR1 LNHDA, CDR2 SQIVND (reference sequence). V gave up 4 bases and J gave up 4 bases, with 13 bases separating them.

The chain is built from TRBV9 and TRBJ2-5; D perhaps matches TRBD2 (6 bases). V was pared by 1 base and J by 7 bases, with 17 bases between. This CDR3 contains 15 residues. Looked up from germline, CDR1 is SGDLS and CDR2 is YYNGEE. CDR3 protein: CASSVSDRERGTQYF. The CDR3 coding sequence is TGTGCCAGCAGCGTATCCGATCGGGAGAGGGGGACCCAGTACTTC.